The rows below give T cell receptor beta chains drawn from one sample of a study of cytomegalovirus exposure and HLA in healthy donors. This table comes from immunoSEQ multiplex PCR, and its TCRdb copy is limited to in-frame clones, with some not included. The data show some 200,000 clones, with approximately 80% seen just once and around 1.7% held by the top ten. The sample comprised PBMCs. These TCRs come from a man between 45 and 60 years old in good health and CMV-seronegative. CDR3s include the opening cysteine and the closing phenylalanine or tryptophan. Each record gives: clone size, V gene, D gene, J gene, CDR3 protein, CDR3 DNA. The D gene is left open where the match is weak. The size field is filled for only some rows; it gives once, few, many or a size class.

abundance: -; v_gene: TRBV27; d_gene: -; j_gene: TRBJ1-1; CDR3aa: CASSLGGVNTEAFF; CDR3nt: TGTGCCAGCAGCCTGGGGGGGGTGAACACTGAAGCTTTCTTT
abundance: -; v_gene: TRBV6-1; d_gene: -; j_gene: TRBJ2-5; CDR3aa: CASAGGQETQYF; CDR3nt: TGTGCCAGCGCAGGGGGGCAAGAGACCCAGTACTTC
abundance: -; v_gene: TRBV19; d_gene: -; j_gene: TRBJ2-1; CDR3aa: CASSISYYSYNEQFF; CDR3nt: TGTGCCAGTAGTATTTCCTATTACTCCTACAATGAGCAGTTCTTC
abundance: few; v_gene: TRBV28; d_gene: TRBD2; j_gene: TRBJ2-7; CDR3aa: CASSLGGSRYEQYF; CDR3nt: TGTGCCAGCAGTTTGGGCGGGAGTCGGTACGAGCAGTACTTC
abundance: -; v_gene: TRBV7-3; d_gene: -; j_gene: TRBJ1-1; CDR3aa: CASSLNSGATEAFF; CDR3nt: TGTGCCAGCAGCTTAAACAGTGGGGCTACTGAAGCTTTCTTT
abundance: -; v_gene: TRBV2; d_gene: TRBD2; j_gene: TRBJ2-7; CDR3aa: CASTGEAGGTHEQYF; CDR3nt: TGTGCCAGCACGGGGGAGGCGGGAGGTACCCACGAGCAGTACTTC
abundance: once; v_gene: TRBV7-9; d_gene: TRBD2; j_gene: TRBJ2-1; CDR3aa: CASSLILAGINEQFF; CDR3nt: TGTGCCAGCAGCTTAATACTAGCGGGAATCAATGAGCAGTTCTTC
abundance: -; v_gene: TRBV6-5; d_gene: TRBD2; j_gene: TRBJ2-1; CDR3aa: CASGRGTSSYNEQFF; CDR3nt: TGTGCCAGCGGGAGAGGGACTAGCTCCTACAATGAGCAGTTCTTC
abundance: -; v_gene: TRBV2; d_gene: TRBD1; j_gene: TRBJ2-7; CDR3aa: CASNLDRTSYEQYF; CDR3nt: TGTGCCAGCAACCTGGACAGGACGAGCTACGAGCAGTACTTC
abundance: -; v_gene: TRBV27; d_gene: TRBD2; j_gene: TRBJ2-3; CDR3aa: CASSMTGTSGSTDTQYF; CDR3nt: TGTGCCAGCAGTATGACCGGGACTAGCGGGAGCACAGATACGCAGTATTTT
abundance: -; v_gene: TRBV5-1; d_gene: -; j_gene: TRBJ1-4; CDR3aa: CASSPNRVLNEKLFF; CDR3nt: TGCGCCAGCAGCCCGAACAGGGTCCTTAATGAAAAACTGTTTTTT
abundance: -; v_gene: TRBV7-9; d_gene: -; j_gene: TRBJ1-4; CDR3aa: CASSLDRSNEKLFF; CDR3nt: TGTGCCAGCAGCTTGGACAGATCTAATGAAAAACTGTTTTTT
abundance: -; v_gene: TRBV28; d_gene: -; j_gene: TRBJ1-4; CDR3aa: CASSLYSEKLFF; CDR3nt: TGTGCCAGCAGTTTATACAGTGAAAAACTGTTTTTT
abundance: -; v_gene: TRBV5-5; d_gene: -; j_gene: TRBJ2-7; CDR3aa: CASSLYSETDEQYF; CDR3nt: TGTGCCAGCAGCTTGTACTCGGAGACCGACGAGCAGTACTTC
abundance: -; v_gene: TRBV19; d_gene: -; j_gene: TRBJ2-5; CDR3aa: CASSIQGETQYF; CDR3nt: TGTGCCAGTAGTATACAGGGGGAGACCCAGTACTTC
abundance: -; v_gene: TRBV7-9; d_gene: TRBD2; j_gene: TRBJ2-1; CDR3aa: CASSSRGAGGHEQFF; CDR3nt: TGTGCCAGCAGCTCCCGGGGAGCGGGAGGACATGAGCAGTTCTTC
abundance: few; v_gene: TRBV4-1; d_gene: TRBD1; j_gene: TRBJ2-7; CDR3aa: CASSQEGTGSSYEQYF; CDR3nt: TGCGCCAGCAGCCAAGAAGGGACAGGGAGCTCCTACGAGCAGTACTTC
abundance: -; v_gene: TRBV2; d_gene: TRBD1; j_gene: TRBJ1-5; CDR3aa: CASSGSGTVSNQPQHF; CDR3nt: TGTGCCAGCAGTGGATCCGGGACAGTTAGCAATCAGCCCCAGCATTTT
abundance: -; v_gene: TRBV28; d_gene: TRBD2; j_gene: TRBJ2-3; CDR3aa: CASSLSSGSFPTDTQYF; CDR3nt: TGTGCCAGCAGTTTATCCAGCGGGAGTTTCCCCACAGATACGCAGTATTTT
abundance: -; v_gene: TRBV11-2; d_gene: TRBD1; j_gene: TRBJ1-1; CDR3aa: CASSFEGAGTEAFF; CDR3nt: TGTGCCAGCAGCTTCGAGGGGGCTGGCACTGAAGCTTTCTTT
abundance: -; v_gene: TRBV5-5; d_gene: -; j_gene: TRBJ2-1; CDR3aa: CASSFGLQYNEQFF; CDR3nt: TGTGCCAGCAGCTTTGGACTGCAATACAATGAGCAGTTCTTC
abundance: -; v_gene: TRBV4-1; d_gene: TRBD1; j_gene: TRBJ1-3; CDR3aa: CASSQTIDARGRRGGNTIYF; CDR3nt: TGCGCCAGCAGCCAAACTATCGACGCTAGGGGGCGCAGGGGTGGAAACACCATATATTTT
abundance: few; v_gene: TRBV29-1; d_gene: TRBD2; j_gene: TRBJ2-1; CDR3aa: CSVEPAGARNEQFF; CDR3nt: TGCAGCGTAGAACCAGCGGGAGCTAGGAATGAGCAGTTCTTC
abundance: few; v_gene: TRBV5-5; d_gene: -; j_gene: TRBJ2-2; CDR3aa: CASSLFRLSNTGELFF; CDR3nt: TGTGCCAGCAGCTTGTTCAGACTCTCGAACACCGGGGAGCTGTTTTTT
abundance: -; v_gene: TRBV18; d_gene: TRBD1; j_gene: TRBJ1-5; CDR3aa: CASSSNPGQAHSNQPQHF; CDR3nt: TGTGCCAGCTCATCGAATCCGGGACAGGCCCATAGCAATCAGCCCCAGCATTTT
abundance: -; v_gene: TRBV28; d_gene: TRBD1; j_gene: TRBJ2-3; CDR3aa: CASSWDSSTDTQYF; CDR3nt: TGTGCCAGCAGTTGGGACAGCAGCACAGATACGCAGTATTTT
abundance: -; v_gene: TRBV10-3; d_gene: TRBD1; j_gene: TRBJ2-5; CDR3aa: CAISPRQGGQETQYF; CDR3nt: TGTGCCATCAGCCCACGACAGGGGGGACAAGAGACCCAGTACTTC
abundance: few; v_gene: TRBV27; d_gene: TRBD2; j_gene: TRBJ2-1; CDR3aa: CASSLRWLAGTYNEQFF; CDR3nt: TGTGCCAGCAGTTTAAGGTGGCTAGCGGGAACCTACAATGAGCAGTTCTTC
abundance: -; v_gene: TRBV19; d_gene: TRBD1; j_gene: TRBJ2-7; CDR3aa: CASTGTGAYEQYF; CDR3nt: TGTGCCAGCACCGGGACAGGGGCCTACGAGCAGTACTTC
abundance: few; v_gene: TRBV6-5; d_gene: -; j_gene: TRBJ1-2; CDR3aa: CASSSAGGVNYGYTF; CDR3nt: TGTGCCAGCAGCTCAGCGGGCGGGGTGAACTATGGCTACACCTTC
abundance: -; v_gene: TRBV25-1; d_gene: TRBD2; j_gene: TRBJ2-1; CDR3aa: CASSDLRGGSYNEQFF; CDR3nt: TGTGCCAGCAGTGACCTCCGGGGGGGATCCTACAATGAGCAGTTCTTC
abundance: once; v_gene: TRBV9; d_gene: -; j_gene: TRBJ2-2; CDR3aa: CASSPRLAGELFF; CDR3nt: TGTGCCAGCAGCCCCAGATTGGCCGGGGAGCTGTTTTTT
abundance: few; v_gene: TRBV7-9; d_gene: TRBD2; j_gene: TRBJ2-3; CDR3aa: CASSPGLAGSTDTQYF; CDR3nt: TGTGCCAGCAGCCCTGGACTAGCGGGGAGCACAGATACGCAGTATTTT
abundance: -; v_gene: TRBV5-1; d_gene: TRBD1; j_gene: TRBJ2-7; CDR3aa: CASSSDRALLREQYF; CDR3nt: TGCGCCAGCAGCTCAGACAGGGCCCTACTACGCGAGCAGTACTTC
abundance: -; v_gene: TRBV9; d_gene: TRBD1; j_gene: TRBJ1-1; CDR3aa: CASSEGQGLTEAFF; CDR3nt: TGTGCCAGCAGCGAAGGACAGGGTCTCACTGAAGCTTTCTTT